What follows are 7 T cell receptor beta chains derived from one specimen sequenced in a study of beta chain features in type 1 diabetes. Every isolated RNA sample was fully reverse transcribed, so sequencing captured expressed TCRB transcripts. Clones were sequenced by immunoSEQ multiplex PCR, and TCRdb holds only the in-frame ones, with some missing. The sample has under 450,000 clones, around 13% seen once; the top ten hold around 0.035%. The specimen sequenced was naive CD4+ T cells from blood. Receptor source: a young man in good health.

V usage is TRBV11-2 and J usage is TRBJ2-3; possibly TRBD1 for D (6 bases). Germline CDR1 SGHAT, CDR2 FQNNGV. Trimming shortened V by 7 bases and J by 6 bases, and 20 bases separated the two germline ends. CDR3 length: 15 amino acids. The CDR3 is CASTLGTLYVDTQYF. The CDR3 DNA reads as TGTGCCAGCACGCTCGGGACACTTTACGTGGATACGCAGTATTTT. Using reference TRBV11-2 and TRBJ2-3 for the parts outside the CDR3, the full variable domain is EAGVAQSPRYKIIEKRQSVAFWCNPISGHATLYWYQQILGQGPKLLIQFQNNGVVDDSQLPKDRFSAERLKGVDSTLKIQPAKLEDSAVYLCASTLGTLYVDTQYFGPGTRLTVL.

A few counts support this clone. The chain employs TRBV7-3 and TRBJ2-1; maybe TRBD2 (5 bases). Germline CDR1 is SGHTA and CDR2 is FQGTGA. This CDR3 region has 14 residues. V dropped 5 bases and J dropped 2 bases, with 10 bases sitting between them. CDR3: CASSQSGAYNEQFF. CDR3 in DNA: TGTGCCAGCAGCCAGAGCGGAGCCTACAATGAGCAGTTCTTC.

The chain is built from TRBV4-1 and TRBJ2-3; D remains ambiguous. The CDR3 has 15 residues. The V end was cut by 1 base, the J end by 4 bases, with 12 bases between. Germline V lookup: CDR1 MGHRA, CDR2 YSYEKL. The DNA for the CDR3 is TGCGCCAGCAGCCAAGCCACTATAAGGTCAGATACGCAGTATTTT. Translating gives CASSQATIRSDTQYF.

The CDR3 sequence is CATSSFSSDGHNEKLFF. CDR3 nucleotide sequence: TGTGCCACCAGCAGCTTCTCCTCAGACGGACATAATGAAAAACTGTTTTTT. The V gene is TRBV15, the J gene TRBJ1-4; D possibly corresponds to TRBD1 (5 bases). In germline, CDR1 is LNHNV, CDR2 YYDKDF (reference sequence). The V and J ends lost 3 bases and 4 bases respectively, with 18 bases between them. This CDR3 region has 17 residues. The full variable domain, rest sourced from reference TRBV15 and TRBJ1-4, is DAMVIQNPRYQVTQFGKPVTLSCSQTLNHNVMYWYQQKSSQAPKLLFHYYDKDFNNEADTPDNFQSRRPNTSFCFLDIRSPGLGDTAMYLCATSSFSSDGHNEKLFFGSGTQLSVL.

In this sample, this clone turned up a few times. The rearrangement uses TRBV4-2 and TRBJ2-3; D is perhaps TRBD2 (7 bases). CDR1 is LGHNA and CDR2 is YNFKEQ in the germline V gene. V was trimmed by 1 base and J by 1 base, leaving 18 bases between them. The CDR3 has 18 amino acids. CDR3 coding DNA: TGTGCCAGCAGCCAAGGCGGGGCGCGGGGGCCAGGCACAGATACGCAGTATTTT. This gives the protein CASSQGGARGPGTDTQYF.

The rearrangement uses TRBV5-4 and TRBJ1-4; D may be TRBD1 (5 bases). The germline gives CDR1 SGHNT, CDR2 YYREEE (reference sequence). The CDR3 covers 14 residues. The V and J ends lost 3 bases and 3 bases respectively, with 9 bases between them. Written as DNA, the CDR3 is TGTGCCAGCAGCTCCGGGGCAGCTAATGAAAAACTGTTTTTT. Protein: CASSSGAANEKLFF.

This clone showed up just a few times. The chain joins TRBV29-1 to TRBJ1-4; 7 positions agree with TRBD1. This CDR3 region has 17 residues. Germline CDR1 and CDR2: SQVTM and ANQGSEA. V shed 6 bases and J 7 bases; nucleotides not matched to a gene: 20. The chain's CDR3 is CSVAQSGGVLGVEKLFF. The CDR3 DNA reads TGCAGCGTCGCACAATCAGGGGGAGTGCTTGGCGTTGAAAAACTGTTTTTT.